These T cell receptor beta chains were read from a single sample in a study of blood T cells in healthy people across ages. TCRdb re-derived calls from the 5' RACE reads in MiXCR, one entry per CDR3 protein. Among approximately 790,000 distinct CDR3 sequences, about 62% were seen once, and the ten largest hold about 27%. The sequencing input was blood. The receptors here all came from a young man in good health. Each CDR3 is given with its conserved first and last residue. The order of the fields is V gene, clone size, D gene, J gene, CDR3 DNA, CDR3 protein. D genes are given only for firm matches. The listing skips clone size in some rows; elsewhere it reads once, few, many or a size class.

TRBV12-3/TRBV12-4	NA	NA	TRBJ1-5	TGTGCCAGCAGTAATCAGGGTCATAGCAATCAGCCCCAGCATTTT	CASSNQGHSNQPQHF
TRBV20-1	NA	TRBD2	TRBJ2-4	TGCAGTGCTGTAGCGGGGGGGCCGACTTTAGACATTCAGTACTTC	CSAVAGGPTLDIQYF
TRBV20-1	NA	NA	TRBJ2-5	TGCAGTGCTCAACCCCTGAGCGGACAAGAGACCCAGTACTTC	CSAQPLSGQETQYF
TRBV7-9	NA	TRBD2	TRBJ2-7	TGTGCCAGCAGCTTATACCCCAGCGGGACCCTCTACGAGCAGTACTTC	CASSLYPSGTLYEQYF
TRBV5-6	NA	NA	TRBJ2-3	TGTGCCAGCAGCTTCCCAGGGTTCAGCACAGATACGCAGTATTTT	CASSFPGFSTDTQYF
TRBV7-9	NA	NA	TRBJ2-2	TGTGCCAGCAGCTCAGTGGTGGCTCTCCGCCACACCGGGGAGCTGTTTTTT	CASSSVVALRHTGELFF
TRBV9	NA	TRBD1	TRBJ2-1	TGTGCCAGCAGCGTCGGACAGGCTTACAATGAGCAGTTCTTC	CASSVGQAYNEQFF
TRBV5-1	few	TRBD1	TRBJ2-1	TGCGCCAGCAGCTTGCGAACAGGGGACTACAATGAGCAGTTCTTC	CASSLRTGDYNEQFF
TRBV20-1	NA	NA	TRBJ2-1	TGCAGTGCTAGCCCAGGGGATGAGCAGTTCTTC	CSASPGDEQFF
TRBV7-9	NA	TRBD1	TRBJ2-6	TGTGCCAGCAGCTCGTCCCGGGGACAGGGTTCTGGGGCCAACGTCCTGACTTTC	CASSSSRGQGSGANVLTF
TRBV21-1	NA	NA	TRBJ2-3	TGTGCCAGCAGCTCTGACATTAGGCCGGACAGTTCTTTCTTCACAGATACGCAGTATTTT	CASSSDIRPDSSFFTDTQYF
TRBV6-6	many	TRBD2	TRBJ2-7	TGTGCCAGCAGTTACTCCGGCGGGAGCTCCTACGAGCAGTACTTC	CASSYSGGSSYEQYF
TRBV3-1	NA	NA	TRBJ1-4	TGTGCCAGCAGCCCTATGCGGGGTGAAAAACTGTTTTTT	CASSPMRGEKLFF
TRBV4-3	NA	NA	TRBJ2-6	TGCGCCAGCAGCCAAGATCTAGTCGGCTCTGGGGCCAACGTCCTGACTTTC	CASSQDLVGSGANVLTF
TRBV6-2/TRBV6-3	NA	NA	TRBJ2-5	TGTGCCAGCAGTTCGGGCAGGGCGATAGAGACCCAGTACTTC	CASSSGRAIETQYF
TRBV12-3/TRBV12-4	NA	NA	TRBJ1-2	TGTGCCAGCAGTTTAAGCCGGGACGGGTTCTATGGCTACACCTTC	CASSLSRDGFYGYTF
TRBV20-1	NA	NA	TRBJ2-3	TGCAGTGCTAGTAAAACAGGGAGGCCAGATACGCAGTATTTT	CSASKTGRPDTQYF